Listed here are 28 T cell receptor beta chains from one sample, sequenced in a study of CD8+ T cells in alopecia areata. Extraction of RNA preceded its reverse transcription into cDNA, which served as the sequencing template. Repertoires were generated with immunoSEQ multiplex PCR, while TCRdb's copy carries only in-frame clones and drops some. The data show about 200,000 clones, just over 55% seen once. The source material was CD8+ T cells sorted from blood. The receptors originated from a human donor in good health.

The chain carries TRBV15 and TRBJ1-2; D is possibly TRBD1 (5 bases). Trimming took 5 bases from V and 5 from J, leaving 12 bases between them. The CDR3 contains 13 residues. CDR1 is LNHNV and CDR2 is YYDKDF in the germline V gene (reference sequence). The CDR3 sequence: CATSPGREYGYTF. The CDR3 bases are TGTGCCACCAGCCCAGGCAGGGAGTATGGCTACACCTTC.

CDR3 sequence (DNA): TGTGCCAGCAGCCTATGGGACAGGGGGCTTGGGGACACTGAAGCTTTCTTT. Encoded protein: CASSLWDRGLGDTEAFF. This chain uses TRBV7-6 with TRBJ1-1, with TRBD1 identical over 12 bases. CDR3 length equals 17 residues. V lost 5 bases, J lost 3 bases, and 10 bases stayed unmatched. Germline-derived CDR1 and CDR2 are SGHVS and FNYEAQ.

The sample holds a few counts of this clone. The V and J genes are TRBV29-1 and TRBJ2-7, with a tentative D call TRBD2 (5 bases). The CDR3 runs to 12 residues. Germline-derived CDR1 and CDR2 are SQVTM and ANQGSEA. V gave up 0 bases and J gave up 6 bases, with 9 bases separating them. The CDR3 sequence is CSVEEDRGEQYF. DNA for the CDR3: TGCAGCGTTGAAGAGGACCGGGGCGAGCAGTACTTC.

This chain uses TRBV25-1 with TRBJ1-1, with D possibly TRBD1 on 5 matching bases. Trimming stripped 1 base from V and 1 base from J, with 13 bases between. CDR3 size: 16 residues. Germline lookup yields CDR1 MGHDK and CDR2 SYGVNS. The CDR3 DNA is TGTGCCAGCAGTGAATGGGGCCAGGGTCAGAACACTGAAGCTTTCTTT. Its protein product is CASSEWGQGQNTEAFF.

J is TRBJ1-2 and V is TRBV5-1, with D unresolved. Trimming removed 4 bases at V and 8 bases at J, with 21 bases between. Germline V gene data show CDR1 as SGHRS and CDR2 as YFSETQ. The CDR3 is 15 amino acids. This chain's CDR3 is CASSPAGPVGEGYTF. The DNA of the CDR3 is TGCGCCAGCAGCCCGGCCGGCCCGGTGGGAGAGGGCTACACCTTC.

This chain connects TRBV7-2 to TRBJ1-2; maybe TRBD1 (6 bases). Germline loops: CDR1 SGHTA, CDR2 FQGNSA. Trimming took 6 bases from V and 8 from J, leaving 16 bases between them. The CDR3 loop spans 13 amino acids. The CDR3 reads CASRAAGGLGYTF. DNA for the CDR3: TGTGCCAGCAGAGCGGCTGGGGGGCTCGGCTACACCTTC.

The V call is TRBV6-5, the J call TRBJ1-1; D might be TRBD1 (5 bases). The CDR3 has 13 amino acids. Germline CDR1 MNHEY, CDR2 SVGAGI. Trimming shortened V by 5 bases and J by 4 bases, and 11 bases separated the two germline ends. CDR3 nucleotides: TGTGCCAGCAGTCCATTGGGGCGCACTGAAGCTTTCTTT. It translates to CASSPLGRTEAFF.

This clone was counted once. V usage is TRBV29-1 and J usage is TRBJ2-7; no clear D gene. The V end was cut by 6 bases, the J end by 1 base, with 4 bases between. Germline assignment: CDR1 SQVTM and CDR2 ANQGSEA. CDR3 length equals 10 residues. CDR3 DNA sequence: TGCAGCGTCTTTTCCTACGAGCAGTACTTC. This gives the protein CSVFSYEQYF.

The V gene is TRBV19, the J gene TRBJ2-6; no reliable D call. Trimming took off 5 bases at V and 2 bases at J, with 10 bases between the two ends. The germline gives CDR1 LNHDA, CDR2 SQIVND (reference sequence). This CDR3 contains 15 residues. The CDR3 nucleotides are TGTGCCAGTAGTTCGGATGGCGCTGGGGCCAACGTCCTGACTTTC. Translation gives CASSSDGAGANVLTF.

This clone is a singleton in its sample. The chain recombines TRBV7-3 with TRBJ1-2; unclear D gene. CDR3 size: 16 residues. CDR1 is SGHTA, CDR2 FQGTGA, per germline. V dropped 5 bases and J dropped 4 bases, with 20 bases sitting between them. The CDR3 DNA is TGTGCCAGCAGCACACTTTACGGAGGCGGTGCCTATGGCTACACCTTC. It specifies CASSTLYGGGAYGYTF.

This clone showed up just a few times. The genes are TRBV7-9 and TRBJ2-6; D is ambiguous. CDR1 is SEHNR, CDR2 FQNEAQ, per germline (reference sequence). The CDR3 covers 16 residues. The ends were cut back, 3 bases at V and 0 bases at J, with 9 bases in the middle. The CDR3 DNA sequence: TGTGCCAGCAGCTTGGGTTCCAGCTCTGGGGCCAACGTCCTGACTTTC. Protein: CASSLGSSSGANVLTF.

The chain combines TRBV4-1 with TRBJ2-3, with 10 bases matching TRBD2. CDR3 length: 14 residues. Germline V gives CDR1 MGHRA, CDR2 YSYEKL. V lost 8 bases to trimming and J lost 5 bases; unmatched junction nucleotides: 7. This CDR3 reads CASQEAGGVDTQYF. The CDR3 region has the DNA TGCGCCAGCCAAGAAGCGGGGGGGGTAGATACGCAGTATTTT.

The chain joins TRBV7-9 to TRBJ2-5; 8 bases agree with TRBD1. The CDR3 is made up of 14 amino acids. V shed 4 bases, J shed 0 bases, and the junction held 1 base outside the gene matches. In germline, CDR1 is SEHNR, CDR2 FQNEAQ (reference sequence). CDR3 sequence: CASSSDRDQETQYF. The CDR3 nucleotides are TGTGCCAGCAGCTCGGACAGGGACCAAGAGACCCAGTACTTC.

The V and J genes are TRBV29-1 and TRBJ2-3; a possible D gene is TRBD2 (5 bases). Germline V gene lookup returns CDR1 SQVTM and CDR2 ANQGSEA. V lost 7 bases, J lost 0 bases, and 11 bases lay in between. CDR3 length: 13 residues. The CDR3 nucleotides are TGCAGCGGAGCGTGGGAGAGCACAGATACGCAGTATTTT. Its translation is CSGAWESTDTQYF.

This chain joins TRBV7-9 and TRBJ1-1; D is uncertain. The V gene's germline CDR1 is SEHNR and CDR2 FQNEAQ (reference sequence). The V end lost 7 bases, the J end lost 3 bases, and 9 bases lay between the germline ends. The CDR3 is made up of 12 amino acids. The DNA for the CDR3 is TGTGCCAGCAACTTTGGGGACACTGAAGCTTTCTTT. Protein sequence: CASNFGDTEAFF.

This clone was picked up a small number of times. The rearrangement joins TRBV5-1 to TRBJ2-3; D might be TRBD2 (6 bases). CDR1 and CDR2 from the germline V gene are SGHRS and YFSETQ. The V end lost 4 bases, the J end lost 2 bases, and 23 bases lay between the germline ends. The CDR3 extends over 18 amino acids. For the CDR3, the DNA is TGCGCCAGCAGCCCTGAGCAGGGAGGTGTGCTGAACACAGATACGCAGTATTTT. Amino acids: CASSPEQGGVLNTDTQYF.

Only one count was recorded for this clone. The chain has TRBV20-1 and TRBJ2-7; D may be TRBD1 (6 bases). Trimming cost V 2 bases and J 6 bases, with 8 bases left between them. The germline V gene encodes CDR1 DFQATT and CDR2 SNEGSKA (reference sequence). This CDR3 is built from 11 residues. CDR3 sequence reads: CSARTGPEQYF. CDR3 DNA sequence: TGCAGTGCTAGAACAGGGCCCGAGCAGTACTTC.

This clone was seen more than once but under ten times. V gene TRBV29-1 combines with J gene TRBJ2-7; a weak D match, TRBD1 (5 bases). This CDR3 comprises 14 residues. CDR1 and CDR2 (germline): SQVTM, ANQGSEA. V lost 7 bases to trimming and J lost 2 bases, with 18 bases between them. CDR3 DNA sequence: TGCAGCGCGTTGTTAACGACGGACACCTACGAGCAGTACTTC. It translates to CSALLTTDTYEQYF.

J is TRBJ2-5 and V is TRBV9, with TRBD2 matching 12 bases. Trimming took 0 bases from V and 2 from J; bases not matched to a gene: 2. The CDR3 has 16 residues. CDR1 and CDR2 (germline): SGDLS, YYNGEE. CDR3 amino acids: CASSVGTSGAQETQYF. The CDR3 region has the DNA TGTGCCAGCAGCGTAGGGACTAGCGGGGCTCAAGAGACCCAGTACTTC. Looking up the rest from reference TRBV9 and TRBJ2-5 gives the full variable domain: DSGVTQTPKHLITATGQRVTLRCSPRSGDLSVYWYQQSLDQGLQFLIQYYNGEERAKGNILERFSAQQFPDLHSELNLSSLELGDSALYFCASSVGTSGAQETQYFGPGTRLLVL.

The CDR3 DNA sequence: TGTGCCAGCAGCTTAGTTCAGGGGGCGGACACTGAAGCTTTCTTT. Encoded protein: CASSLVQGADTEAFF. This sequence joins TRBV7-9 and TRBJ1-1, with 8 positions matching TRBD1. Per germline, CDR1 SEHNR and CDR2 FQNEAQ (reference sequence). The CDR3 length is 15 residues. Trimming took 1 base from V and 3 from J; bases not matched to a gene: 4.

The rearrangement links TRBV7-2 to TRBJ2-5; TRBD2 matches 11 bases. The CDR3 has 16 amino acids. Per the germline V gene, CDR1 is SGHTA and CDR2 is FQGNSA. Germline trimming cut 5 bases from V and 4 bases from J; bases unmatched to any gene: 9. The CDR3: CASSLHTSGGSETQYF. The CDR3 DNA reads TGTGCCAGCAGCCTCCACACTAGCGGGGGTTCAGAGACCCAGTACTTC.

This chain links TRBV14 with TRBJ1-2, with a weak D call TRBD1 (6 bases). The V gene lost 4 bases and the J gene lost 6 bases, with 12 bases spanning the gap. This CDR3 comprises 13 residues. CDR1 and CDR2 (germline): SGHDN, FVKESK. The CDR3 reads CASSPGQFNGYTF. Here the CDR3 DNA reads TGTGCCAGCAGCCCGGGACAATTTAATGGCTACACCTTC.

V gene TRBV4-1 combines with J gene TRBJ2-5; TRBD2 might be the D (5 bases). Germline V CDR1 and CDR2: MGHRA, YSYEKL. Trimming left V 4 bases short and J 2 bases short, with 11 bases between. This CDR3 comprises 14 residues. This CDR3 is CASSPERVQETQYF. For the CDR3, the DNA is TGCGCCAGCAGCCCGGAGAGGGTACAAGAGACCCAGTACTTC.

A few counts support this clone. This chain links TRBV6-5 with TRBJ1-2; D uncertain. This CDR3 is built from 13 residues. Between the trimmed V and J ends, which lost 5 bases and 7 bases, there was a span of 14 bases. Germline values: CDR1 MNHEY, CDR2 SVGAGI. The CDR3 DNA reads TGTGCCAGCAGTCCCACGGCCCGGGGTGGCTACACCTTC. Translating gives CASSPTARGGYTF.

V gene TRBV5-1 combines with J gene TRBJ2-7; D remains unclear. CDR1 and CDR2 (germline): SGHRS, YFSETQ. This CDR3 has 12 residues. V dropped 5 bases and J dropped 0 bases, with 6 bases sitting between them. The CDR3 loop reads CASRKDSYEQYF. The CDR3 DNA reads TGCGCCAGCAGGAAAGACTCCTACGAGCAGTACTTC. Looking up the rest from reference TRBV5-1 and TRBJ2-7 gives the full variable domain: KAGVTQTPRYLIKTRGQQVTLSCSPISGHRSVSWYQQTPGQGLQFLFEYFSETQRNKGNFPGRFSGRQFSNSRSEMNVSTLELGDSALYLCASRKDSYEQYFGPGTRLTVT.

The chain joins TRBV29-1 to TRBJ2-5, with TRBD2 identical over 10 bases. J gave up 4 bases and V 4 bases, and 6 bases lay outside the gene matches. Germline V gene data show CDR1 as SQVTM and CDR2 as ANQGSEA. The CDR3 length is 14 residues. The CDR3 sequence: CSVVERGGTETQYF. The CDR3 DNA reads TGCAGCGTTGTAGAGCGGGGGGGAACAGAGACCCAGTACTTC.

The V call is TRBV5-6, the J call TRBJ2-7; D gene uncertain. The CDR3 covers 12 residues. Germline CDR1 and CDR2: SGHDT and YYEEEE. V lost 4 bases, J lost 1 base, and 6 bases lay in between. CDR3 nucleotide sequence: TGTGCCAGCAGCACTGATTCCTACGAGCAGTACTTC. Translated, it gives CASSTDSYEQYF.

V and J are TRBV5-1 and TRBJ2-2; D is perhaps TRBD2 (6 bases). The CDR3 contains 16 residues. Germline V gene sequence: CDR1 SGHRS, CDR2 YFSETQ. V was cut by 4 bases and J by 7 bases, with 20 bases left in between. CDR3 amino acids: CASSLRLGGMVGELFF. As DNA, the CDR3 is TGCGCCAGCAGCCTCAGACTAGGCGGGATGGTCGGGGAGCTGTTTTTT.